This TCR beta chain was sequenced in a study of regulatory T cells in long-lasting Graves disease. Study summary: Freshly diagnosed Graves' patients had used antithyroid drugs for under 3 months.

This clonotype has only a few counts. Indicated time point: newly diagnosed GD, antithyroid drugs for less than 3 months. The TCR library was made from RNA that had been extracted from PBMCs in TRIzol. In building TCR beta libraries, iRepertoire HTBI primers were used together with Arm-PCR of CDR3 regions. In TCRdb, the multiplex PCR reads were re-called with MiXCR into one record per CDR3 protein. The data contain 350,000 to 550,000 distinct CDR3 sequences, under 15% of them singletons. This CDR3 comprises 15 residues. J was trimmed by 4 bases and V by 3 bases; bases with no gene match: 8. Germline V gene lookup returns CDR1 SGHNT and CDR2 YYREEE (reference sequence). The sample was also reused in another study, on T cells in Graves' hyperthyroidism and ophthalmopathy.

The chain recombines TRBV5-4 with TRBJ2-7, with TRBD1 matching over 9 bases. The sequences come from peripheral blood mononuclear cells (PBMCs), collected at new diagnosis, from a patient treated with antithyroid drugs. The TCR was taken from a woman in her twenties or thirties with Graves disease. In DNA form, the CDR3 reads TGTGCCAGCAGCTACGGACAGGGGTGGAGGTACGAGCAGTACTTC. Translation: CASSYGQGWRYEQYF.